The 20 T cell receptor beta chains below all came from one sample that was sequenced in a study of T cells in Graves' hyperthyroidism and ophthalmopathy. TCR beta CDR3 regions were amplified from RNA transcripts. Carried out on the TCR CDR3, a first-round RT-PCR used the HTBI primer set. TCRdb re-analysed the multiplex PCR reads in MiXCR, keeping a single row per CDR3 protein. The sample lists 380,000 or so distinct CDR3 sequences; 15% to 20% were seen once. The sequenced material came from blood. The source of these receptors is a young woman with Graves' hyperthyroidism.

This clonotype was recorded only once. The chain recombines TRBV6-5 with TRBJ1-2, with 7 bases identical to TRBD1. The CDR3 loop spans 15 amino acids. V was clipped by 2 bases and J by 7 bases; unmatched bases: 10. Germline loops: CDR1 MNHEY, CDR2 SVGAGI. The CDR3: CASSYIRQGLFGYTF. In DNA form, the CDR3 reads TGTGCCAGCAGTTACATCCGACAGGGACTGTTTGGCTACACCTTC.

This clonotype turned up a few times. The V and J genes are TRBV6-4 and TRBJ2-2; 9 bases are a match to TRBD2. CDR3 length equals 16 residues. Germline CDR1 reads MRHNA; CDR2 reads SNTAGT. V shed 3 bases and J 3 bases; nucleotides not matched to a gene: 5. The CDR3 sequence is CASSERASGDTGELFF. In nucleotides, the CDR3 is TGTGCCAGCAGTGAGAGGGCTAGCGGGGACACCGGGGAGCTGTTTTTT.

The chain couples TRBV12-3 or TRBV12-4 to TRBJ2-7; possibly TRBD1 for D (6 bases). Trimming took off 7 bases at V and 1 base at J, with 14 bases between the two ends. This CDR3 has 14 residues. CDR3 in amino acids: CASTLTGCSYEQYF. The CDR3 bases are TGTGCCAGCACCCTGACAGGTTGTTCCTACGAGCAGTACTTC.

The chain recombines TRBV3-1 with TRBJ1-6; D unclear. CDR3 size: 15 residues. Trimming cost V 5 bases and J 15 bases, with 23 bases left between them. Germline lookup yields CDR1 LGHDT and CDR2 YNNKEL (reference sequence). In DNA, the CDR3 is TGTGCCAGCAGCGGAGGCGCAGGAGGCCAGCCGGACCTCCACTTT. It yields the protein CASSGGAGGQPDLHF.

In its sample, this clonotype was seen a few times. This rearrangement joins TRBV4-2 to TRBJ2-2; D ambiguous. The CDR3 contains 15 residues. Deletions cut 4 bases from V and 7 bases from J, with 16 bases between. CDR1 and CDR2 (germline): LGHNA, YNFKEQ. The CDR3 nucleotides are TGTGCCAGCAGCCGCACTGGACCCCTAGGCGGGGAGCTGTTTTTT. Amino acids: CASSRTGPLGGELFF.

Only a few counts were recorded for this clonotype. V gene TRBV11-3 combines with J gene TRBJ2-7; weak D call: TRBD2 (7 bases). The CDR3 extends over 14 amino acids. Per germline, CDR1 SGHNT and CDR2 YENEEA. V lost 5 bases and J lost 3, with 14 bases in between. The CDR3 sequence: CASSPGGGSYEQYF. The CDR3 DNA reads as TGTGCCAGCAGCCCGGGGGGCGGGAGCTACGAGCAGTACTTC. Full variable domain (rest looked up from reference TRBV11-3 and TRBJ2-7): EAGVVQSPRYKIIEKKQPVAFWCNPISGHNTLYWYLQNLGQGPELLIRYENEEAVDDSQLPKDRFSAERLKGVDSTLKIQPAELGDSAVYLCASSPGGGSYEQYFGPGTRLTVT.

The V call is TRBV12-5, the J call TRBJ2-5; D not certain. The V and J ends lost 1 base and 4 bases respectively, with 4 bases between them. The CDR3 sequence is 12 residues long. Germline CDR1 and CDR2: LGHNT and FRNRAP. The chain's CDR3 is CASGLETETQYF. CDR3 nucleotide sequence: TGTGCTAGTGGTTTGGAAACAGAGACCCAGTACTTC.

This clonotype showed up many times. The V and J genes are TRBV20-1 and TRBJ2-5; D call uncertain. V shed 1 base and J shed 4 bases, with 13 bases lying between them. The CDR3 runs to 14 residues. Germline assignment: CDR1 DFQATT and CDR2 SNEGSKA (reference sequence). The CDR3 DNA reads TGCAGTGCTAGAGCCTCCCAGGCCCCAGAGACCCAGTACTTC. It specifies CSARASQAPETQYF.

The chain links TRBV27 to TRBJ2-3; D gene uncertain. CDR3 length: 14 residues. The V end lost 10 bases, the J end lost 1 base, and 15 bases lay between the germline ends. Germline lookup yields CDR1 MNHEY and CDR2 SMNVEV (reference sequence). CDR3 loop: CATRKESGTDTQYF. CDR3 DNA: TGTGCCACTCGAAAGGAATCAGGCACAGATACGCAGTATTTT.

This clonotype has ten or more counts. The chain couples TRBV28 to TRBJ1-5, with unresolved D. CDR1 MDHEN and CDR2 SYDVKM come from the germline V gene. The CDR3 consists of 14 residues. Trimming took off 5 bases at V and 3 bases at J, with 11 bases between the two ends. The CDR3 DNA reads TGTGCCAGCAGTAGTTCGATTACCAATCAGCCCCAGCATTTT. Its protein product is CASSSSITNQPQHF.

This clonotype was observed at least ten times. The V and J genes are TRBV6-5 and TRBJ1-5; no firm D call. The CDR3 length is 13 residues. V lost 2 bases and J lost 5, with 7 bases in between. The germline V gene has CDR1 MNHEY and CDR2 SVGAGI. The CDR3 loop reads CASSYGEHQPQHF. CDR3 nucleotides: TGTGCCAGCAGTTACGGGGAGCATCAGCCCCAGCATTTT.

This clonotype was counted only a few times. V gene TRBV11-1 combines with J gene TRBJ2-7; 7 nucleotides align to TRBD2. The CDR3 consists of 17 residues. The germline gives CDR1 SGHAT, CDR2 FQDESV (reference sequence). Germline trimming cut 4 bases from V and 0 bases from J; bases unmatched to any gene: 12. CDR3 in DNA: TGTGCCAGCAGCTACCCCTCCTCCGGGGGGAGCTCCTACGAGCAGTACTTC. This encodes CASSYPSSGGSSYEQYF.

This clonotype came up many times. The chain employs TRBV12-3 or TRBV12-4 and TRBJ2-5; D is possibly TRBD1 (6 bases). V was pared by 3 bases and J by 7 bases, with 15 bases between. The CDR3 length is 14 residues. CDR3 bases: TGTGCCAGCAGTTTGATCGGGGAACAGGGGACCCAGTACTTC. It is translated as CASSLIGEQGTQYF.

There are many counts of this clonotype. The rearrangement uses TRBV4-1 and TRBJ2-7; no definite D call. The CDR3 runs 13 residues. Germline CDR1 is MGHRA and CDR2 is YSYEKL. The germline V and J ends were trimmed by 4 bases and 3 bases, with 10 bases remaining between them. The CDR3: CASSPPTFYEQYF. CDR3 nucleotide sequence: TGCGCCAGCAGCCCCCCGACCTTCTACGAGCAGTACTTC.

There are many counts of this clonotype. The chain employs TRBV10-3 and TRBJ1-1; D possibly corresponds to TRBD1 (6 bases). This CDR3 is 15 amino acids long. CDR1 is ENHRY and CDR2 is SYGVKD in the germline V gene. V lost 0 bases and J lost 10, with 18 bases in between. Here the CDR3 DNA reads TGTGCCATCAGTGAGTCGAAGGCAGGGGAAAAGGGAGCTTTCTTT. As protein: CAISESKAGEKGAFF.

This clonotype was observed many times. The chain recombines TRBV10-3 with TRBJ1-2; TRBD1 matches at 8 bases. Per germline, CDR1 ENHRY and CDR2 SYGVKD. V lost 2 bases to trimming and J lost 6 bases; unmatched junction nucleotides: 2. The CDR3 is made up of 13 amino acids. CDR3 amino acids: CAISEGQGDGYTF. CDR3 bases: TGTGCCATCAGTGAGGGACAGGGAGATGGCTACACCTTC.

The table lists this clonotype with many counts. The gene calls are TRBV2 and TRBJ1-1; D possibly corresponds to TRBD1 (6 bases). Germline assignment: CDR1 SNHLY and CDR2 FYNNEI. The CDR3 consists of 14 residues. The V end lost 7 bases, the J end lost 3 bases, and 15 bases lay between the germline ends. The chain's CDR3 is CASILRGADTEAFF. For the CDR3, the DNA is TGTGCCAGCATCCTGCGGGGGGCCGACACTGAAGCTTTCTTT.

This clonotype has a handful of counts. The chain combines TRBV3-1 with TRBJ1-2; D is perhaps TRBD1 (6 bases). The CDR3 is 14 residues long. Trimming cost V 5 bases and J 2 bases, with 12 bases left between them. CDR1 is LGHDT and CDR2 is YNNKEL in the germline V gene (reference sequence). The CDR3 coding sequence is TGTGCCAGCAGCTCCCTGGACAGAAACTATGGCTACACCTTC. Its protein product is CASSSLDRNYGYTF.

As regards this clonotype: A much larger clone lies one base from this, so it may be a read error. The rearrangement joins TRBV28 to TRBJ1-1; D not certain. This CDR3 has 13 residues. Per germline, CDR1 MDHEN and CDR2 SYDVKM. CDR3 sequence: CASDGQLNTESFF. The DNA for the CDR3 is TGTGCCAGCGATGGGCAGTTGAACACTGAATCTTTCTTT.

This clonotype was counted at least ten times. The DNA of the CDR3 is TGTGCCAGCAGTTGTAAGGGCAATCAGCCCCAGCATTTT. Translating it yields CASSCKGNQPQHF. The chain employs TRBV6-5 and TRBJ1-5; no firm D call. This CDR3 contains 13 residues. V lost 4 bases and J 2 bases, leaving 6 bases between the germline ends. Germline loops: CDR1 MNHEY, CDR2 SVGAGI.